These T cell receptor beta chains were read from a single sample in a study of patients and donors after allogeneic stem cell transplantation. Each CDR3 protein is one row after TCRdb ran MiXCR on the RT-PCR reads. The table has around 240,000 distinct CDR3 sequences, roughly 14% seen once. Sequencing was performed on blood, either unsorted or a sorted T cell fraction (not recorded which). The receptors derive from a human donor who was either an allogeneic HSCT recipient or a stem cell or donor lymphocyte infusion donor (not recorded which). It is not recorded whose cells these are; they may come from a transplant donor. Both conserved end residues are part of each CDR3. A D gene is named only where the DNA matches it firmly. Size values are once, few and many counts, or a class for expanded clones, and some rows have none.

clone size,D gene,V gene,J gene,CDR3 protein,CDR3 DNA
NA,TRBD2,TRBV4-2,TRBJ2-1,CASSQEGAGDYNEQFF,TGTGCCAGCAGCCAAGAGGGAGCGGGGGACTACAATGAGCAGTTCTTC
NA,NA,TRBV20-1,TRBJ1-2,CSARDPPLGYTF,TGCAGTGCTAGAGATCCACCGCTAGGCTACACCTTC
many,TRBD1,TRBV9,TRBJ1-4,CASSVQGTGNEKLFF,TGTGCCAGCAGCGTACAAGGGACAGGGAACGAAAAACTGTTTTTT
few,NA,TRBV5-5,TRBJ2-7,CASSSPGGVYEQYF,TGTGCCAGCAGCTCTCCCGGCGGGGTCTACGAGCAGTACTTC
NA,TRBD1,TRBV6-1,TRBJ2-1,CASRGTGGNEQFF,TGTGCCAGCAGAGGGACAGGCGGAAATGAGCAGTTCTTC
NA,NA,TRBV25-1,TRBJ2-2,CASHEGTGELFF,TGTGCCAGTCATGAAGGGACCGGGGAGCTGTTTTTT
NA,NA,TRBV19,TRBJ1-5,CASSMETRGNQPQHF,TGTGCCAGTAGTATGGAGACACGGGGCAATCAGCCCCAGCATTTT
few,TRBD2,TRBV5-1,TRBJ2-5,CASSLTGTRDETQYF,TGCGCCAGCAGCTTGACCGGGACTAGGGACGAGACCCAGTACTTC
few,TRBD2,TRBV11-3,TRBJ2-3,CASSAGSGANTQYF,TGTGCCAGCAGCGCAGGAAGCGGGGCAAATACGCAGTATTTT
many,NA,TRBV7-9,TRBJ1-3,CASSSTTISGNTIYF,TGTGCCAGCAGCTCGACGACAATCTCTGGAAACACCATATATTTT
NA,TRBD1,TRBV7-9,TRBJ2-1,CASSLGQGRQFF,TGTGCCAGCAGCTTGGGACAGGGCCGGCAGTTCTTC
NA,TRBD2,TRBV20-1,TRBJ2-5,CSAGRERAETQYF,TGCAGTGCTGGGCGGGAGCGGGCAGAGACCCAGTACTTC
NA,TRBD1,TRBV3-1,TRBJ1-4,CASSITLDREEKLFF,TGTGCCAGCAGTATAACACTTGACAGGGAAGAAAAACTGTTTTTT
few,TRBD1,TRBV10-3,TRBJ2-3,CAITEGGRDTQYF,TGTGCCATCACCGAAGGGGGCAGAGATACGCAGTATTTT
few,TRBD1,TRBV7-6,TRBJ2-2,CASSFGTGRGDTGELFF,TGTGCCAGCAGCTTCGGGACAGGACGGGGTGACACCGGGGAGCTGTTTTTT
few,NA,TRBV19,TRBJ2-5,CASSMSSSSRETQYF,TGTGCCAGTAGTATGTCTTCTAGCTCGAGGGAGACCCAGTACTTC
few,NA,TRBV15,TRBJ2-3,CATSRGSAGTQYF,TGTGCCACCAGCAGAGGATCAGCCGGTACGCAGTATTTT
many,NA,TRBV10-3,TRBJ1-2,CATTSGTGKWYGYTF,TGTGCCACCACCTCCGGGACGGGGAAATGGTATGGCTACACCTTC
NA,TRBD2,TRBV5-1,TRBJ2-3,CASSGNSGGSADTQYF,TGCGCCAGCAGCGGAAATAGCGGGGGGTCCGCAGATACGCAGTATTTT
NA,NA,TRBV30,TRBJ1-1,CATKNLNPNTEAFF,TGTGCCACTAAAAATCTAAACCCGAACACTGAAGCTTTCTTT
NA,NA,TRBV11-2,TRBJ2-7,CASSSQIQEDYEQYF,TGTGCCAGCAGCTCTCAAATACAAGAGGACTACGAGCAGTACTTC
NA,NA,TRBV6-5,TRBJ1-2,CASSLYRAMNEGYTF,TGTGCCAGCAGTTTATACAGGGCGATGAATGAGGGCTACACCTTC
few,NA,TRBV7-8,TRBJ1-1,CASSFFVGSVTEAFF,TGTGCCAGCAGCTTTTTTGTGGGTAGCGTCACTGAAGCTTTCTTT
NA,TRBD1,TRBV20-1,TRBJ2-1,CSAEIQGAWWSAEQFF,TGCAGTGCCGAGATCCAGGGGGCTTGGTGGTCGGCTGAGCAGTTCTTC
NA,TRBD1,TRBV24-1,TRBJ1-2,CATSGPTGKYNYGYTF,TGTGCCACCAGTGGTCCGACAGGGAAATATAACTATGGCTACACCTTC
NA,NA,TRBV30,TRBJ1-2,CACTVGGAGGGYTF,TGTGCCTGTACCGTTGGGGGGGCCGGAGGTGGCTACACCTTC
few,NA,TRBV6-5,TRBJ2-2,CASSYQDTGELFF,TGTGCCAGCAGTTACCAGGACACCGGGGAGCTGTTTTTT
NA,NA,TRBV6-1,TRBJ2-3,CASTIGSYTQYF,TGTGCCAGCACCATAGGGTCATATACGCAGTATTTT
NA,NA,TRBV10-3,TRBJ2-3,CAISESTGVSTDTQYF,TGTGCCATCAGTGAGTCGACTGGGGTTAGCACAGATACGCAGTATTTT
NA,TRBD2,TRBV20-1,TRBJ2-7,CSAQLAGEAREQYF,TGCAGTGCCCAACTAGCGGGGGAGGCTCGCGAGCAGTACTTC